Sequencing of this TCR beta chain was carried out in a study of Ad26.COV2.S vaccination and SARS-CoV-2 variants. Across the study: The Ad26.COV2.S arm of the COV1001 trial was where the donor was placed. Each vaccinee took Ad26.COV2.S intramuscularly, once or twice 56 days apart.

The treatment was: around 19 received Ad26.COV2.S at low or high dose, single or two shots; 5 received placebo; per-sample allocation not given. Specimen acquisition occurred on day 63 following the initial vaccine or placebo injection. Cohort 1b enrolled adults aged 18-55 years in Boston. A note on this clone: Its antigen is not known.

Trimming removed 2 bases from V and 3 bases from J, with 19 bases in between. CDR1 SNHLY and CDR2 FYNNEI come from the germline V gene. The CDR3 contains 17 residues. Overall study findings and caveats: Vaccine recipients and placebo recipients showed similar non-spike TCR breadth.

Produced via immunoSEQ multiplex PCR; TCRdb's table is partial and in-frame only. The sample has hundreds of thousands of clones; around 90% are singletons. This specimen was peripheral blood, taken in a trial of Ad26.COV2.S vaccine versus placebo. The chain carries TRBV2 and TRBJ1-2, with D possibly TRBD1 on 5 matching bases. The origin of this receptor is a person aged 18-65 years who received the Ad26.COV2.S COVID-19 vaccine or a placebo. CDR3 region: CASSEHIGARGDYGYTF. CDR3 coding DNA: TGTGCCAGCAGTGAACATATAGGGGCCCGAGGGGACTATGGCTACACCTTC.